This T cell receptor beta chain originates from a study of blood T cell repertoires in COVID-19 (dated by TCRdb to 2019 to 2021). For the study in its entirety: Samples from collaborators originated in the United States, Italy and Spain and spanned both the acute and convalescent phases of COVID-19. The material from the prospective study consisted of cDNA or gDNA derived from T cells, B-cell-depleted T cells, or PBMCs. Deeply sampled blood TCRbeta repertoires from subjects exposed to, actively infected with, or recovered from COVID-19 were included in the dataset. A freely available public database, intended as a resource for researchers studying the immune response to SARS-CoV-2, is where the repertoires were released. Samples were obtained from the ongoing ImmuneRACE study (first 160 participants) and from over a thousand subjects provided by 6 global collaborators. Sample metadata almost always included a de-identified subject ID, COVID-19 status, age in years and sex. HLA class I and class II types, where available, came from metadata supplied by the sample provider rather than from assay-based typing. General study outcomes and caveats: How much clinical and demographic metadata was included differed by source and by participant, and the metadata was provided uncurated.

In regard to this clone: Its antigen is not yet known. Per-base qualities were not stored, and no clone one base away is much larger.

Collaborating institutions collected whole blood in K2EDTA tubes following their own protocols. For TCRbeta analysis, collaborator samples were shipped as frozen whole blood, as isolated PBMCs, or as DNA extracted from either sample type. The immunoSEQ Assay, a bias-controlled multiplex PCR, was used to amplify TCRbeta CDR3 regions from genomic DNA. The source study handled its data this way. Within the assay, amplification of reference gene primers was used to estimate how many nucleated cells each sample contained. To quantify the absolute abundance of each unique TCRbeta CDR3 rearrangement, sequence reads were collapsed and filtered. Productive Simpson clonality was computed per sample as the square root of Simpson's diversity index over productive rearrangements. The immuneACCESS repertoire file appears here via TCRdb, limited to in-frame rearrangements. These files lack a portion of the clones; in checked studies, under half of the deficit traces to unresolved V genes, and the cause of the others is not known. V and J calls and clone size are copied from that table; D and trimming were computed from the DNA. Here the sample has approximately 80,000 clones; roughly 86% occur a single time. The top ten constitute about 8% of the sample.

V drops 0 bases and J drops 5 bases, leaving 10 bases in between. Taken from the germline V gene, the CDR1 and CDR2 loops are MDHEN and SYDVKM. There are 14 amino acids in the CDR3, from cysteine to phenylalanine inclusive. Just CDR3 DNA is preserved here, 42 bases in frame from base 1. Sample: peripheral blood. The sequence was obtained from a man aged 45 to 65 with active COVID-19. The sequence is built from TRBV28 and TRBJ1-1, with the D gene not confidently named. The CDR3 reads CASSLWSKMTEAFF. The bases read TGTGCCAGCAGTTTATGGAGCAAGATGACTGAAGCTTTCTTT.